This passage covers 25 T cell receptor beta chains from one sample sequenced in a study of T cell repertoires in ileal Crohn's disease. The method was immunoSEQ multiplex PCR; TCRdb's version includes in-frame clones alone and lacks a portion of them. The sample lists about 62,000 clones, roughly 91% occurring once. Time point described: neoterminal ileum biopsy at postoperative endoscopy, about 6 months after surgery. Sequencing was done on a sample of ileal tissue. The receptors shown here come from an adult with Crohn's disease.

The chain has TRBV7-9 and TRBJ2-1, with D hard to call. The CDR3 has 13 residues. The germline V gene encodes CDR1 SEHNR and CDR2 FQNEAQ (reference sequence). Trimming took 5 bases from V and 10 from J, leaving 15 bases between them. The CDR3 DNA is TGTGCCAGCAGCCCAATCGTTTCCCGGGAGCAGTTCTTC. It is translated as CASSPIVSREQFF.

This chain connects TRBV6-5 to TRBJ1-6, with D unclear. Per germline, CDR1 MNHEY and CDR2 SVGAGI. Trimming left V 5 bases short and J 11 bases short, with 19 bases between. The CDR3 sequence is 15 residues long. The DNA of the CDR3 is TGTGCCAGCAGTAACCTCGACCCCGGCGGAGCACCCCTCCACTTT. Encoded protein: CASSNLDPGGAPLHF.

The genes are TRBV5-6 and TRBJ1-4; no firm D call. This CDR3 has 14 residues. Deletions cut 0 bases from V and 8 bases from J, with 11 bases between. Germline V gene sequence: CDR1 SGHDT, CDR2 YYEEEE. The CDR3 nucleotides are TGTGCCAGCAGCTTGGTTAGGCGGGAGGAAAAACTGTTTTTT. Residues: CASSLVRREEKLFF.

The chain links TRBV7-9 to TRBJ1-3; 7 bases are shared with TRBD1. The germline V gene has CDR1 SEHNR and CDR2 FQNEAQ (reference sequence). V shed 2 bases, J shed 0 bases, and the junction held 10 bases outside the gene matches. The CDR3 has 18 amino acids. DNA for the CDR3: TGTGCCAGCAGCTTACTGGTGGGGGCAGGGGGCTCTGGAAACACCATATATTTT. This sequence encodes CASSLLVGAGGSGNTIYF.

This clone has just one count. V is TRBV6-5 and J is TRBJ2-5; 7 bases line up with TRBD2. The CDR3 consists of 14 residues. Looked up from germline, CDR1 is MNHEY and CDR2 is SVGAGI. The J segment lost 6 bases and the V segment lost 2 bases, leaving 6 bases of the junction unmatched. CDR3 nucleotide sequence: TGTGCCAGCAGTTACGGGGAGGGCCTGAAGACCCAGTACTTC. Protein sequence: CASSYGEGLKTQYF.

This sequence joins TRBV30 and TRBJ2-1; D not certain. There are 13 residues in the CDR3. CDR1 is GTSNPN, CDR2 SVGIG, per germline (reference sequence). Between the trimmed V and J ends, which lost 4 bases and 9 bases, there was a span of 16 bases. The DNA of the CDR3 is TGTGCCTGGAATCAGGCCGTTTTGGGTGAGCAGTTCTTC. Translation: CAWNQAVLGEQFF.

This chain connects TRBV7-9 to TRBJ2-1; no clear D. Trimming stripped 6 bases from V and 1 base from J, with 16 bases between. Per the germline V gene, CDR1 is SEHNR and CDR2 is FQNEAQ (reference sequence). The CDR3 totals 16 residues. CDR3 loop: CASSSTRLTSYNEQFF. The CDR3 DNA reads TGTGCCAGCAGTTCCACCAGACTCACTTCCTACAATGAGCAGTTCTTC.

This clone was picked up one time. The V gene is TRBV7-2, the J gene TRBJ1-1, with D uncertain. Germline V lookup: CDR1 SGHTA, CDR2 FQGNSA. The CDR3 is 12 residues long. Trimming removed 7 bases at V and 1 base at J, with 7 bases between. CDR3 DNA: TGTGCCAGCAACAACCGGAACACTGAAGCTTTCTTT. Its protein is CASNNRNTEAFF.

The gene calls are TRBV9 and TRBJ2-2; D perhaps matches TRBD2 (6 bases). The CDR3 is 14 residues long. Looked up from germline, CDR1 is SGDLS and CDR2 is YYNGEE. Trimming removed 3 bases at V and 6 bases at J, with 12 bases between. In DNA, the CDR3 is TGTGCCAGCAGCGCCGCGGGACTTCCCGGGGAGCTGTTTTTT. Its protein is CASSAAGLPGELFF.

This rearrangement joins TRBV5-6 to TRBJ1-4; 8 nucleotides agree with TRBD1. CDR1 is SGHDT, CDR2 YYEEEE, per germline. This CDR3 is 17 amino acids long. Trimming at V came to 1 base and at J to 7 bases, leaving 12 bases not matched to a gene. CDR3 amino acids: CASSLFGRGLEGEKLFF. In nucleotides, the CDR3 is TGTGCCAGCAGCTTGTTCGGCAGGGGGCTGGAAGGTGAAAAACTGTTTTTT.

This chain uses TRBV4-2 with TRBJ2-4; 8 bases match TRBD2. CDR1 is LGHNA, CDR2 YNFKEQ, per germline. The CDR3 loop spans 16 amino acids. V lost 0 bases, J lost 4 bases, and 5 bases stayed unmatched. The CDR3 loop is CASSQEPSGLKNIQYF. As DNA, the CDR3 is TGTGCCAGCAGCCAAGAGCCTAGCGGGCTGAAAAACATTCAGTACTTC.

The rearrangement links TRBV15 to TRBJ2-1; the D gene is possibly TRBD2 (6 bases). V gave up 1 base and J gave up 4 bases, with 8 bases separating them. Germline V gene lookup returns CDR1 LNHNV and CDR2 YYDKDF (reference sequence). The CDR3 extends over 14 amino acids. CDR3 loop: CATSRGGGYNEQFF. In DNA form, the CDR3 reads TGTGCCACCAGCAGAGGGGGAGGATACAATGAGCAGTTCTTC. Together with reference TRBV15 and TRBJ2-1, the CDR3 gives the full variable domain: DAMVIQNPRYQVTQFGKPVTLSCSQTLNHNVMYWYQQKSSQAPKLLFHYYDKDFNNEADTPDNFQSRRPNTSFCFLDIRSPGLGDTAMYLCATSRGGGYNEQFFGPGTRLTVL.

This clone has more than one count but fewer than ten. The chain joins TRBV5-4 to TRBJ2-7; tentatively, D is TRBD2 (5 bases). Looked up from germline, CDR1 is SGHNT and CDR2 is YYREEE (reference sequence). The CDR3 contains 15 residues. The ends were cut back, 2 bases at V and 2 bases at J, with 14 bases in the middle. CDR3 sequence: CASSLERTDPYEQYV. CDR3 DNA: TGTGCCAGCAGCTTAGAGCGGACGGACCCCTACGAGCAGTACGTC.

This chain joins TRBV30 and TRBJ2-1, with TRBD2 matching over 8 bases. The CDR3 sequence is 14 residues long. Unmatched junction bases numbered 3, after V lost 5 bases and J lost 0 bases. Germline assignment: CDR1 GTSNPN and CDR2 SVGIG (reference sequence). For the CDR3, the DNA is TGTGCCTGGGGGACTAGGGGCTCCTACAATGAGCAGTTCTTC. It encodes CAWGTRGSYNEQFF. Variable domain in full (rest from reference TRBV30 and TRBJ2-1): SQTIHQWPATLVQPVGSPLSLECTVEGTSNPNLYWYRQAAGRGLQLLFYSVGIGQISSEVPQNLSASRPQDRQFILSSKKLLLSDSGFYLCAWGTRGSYNEQFFGPGTRLTVL.

This chain connects TRBV6-1 to TRBJ2-7, with 9 bases aligning to TRBD1. The CDR3 length is 14 residues. Germline lookup yields CDR1 MNHNS and CDR2 SASEGT. The J segment lost 1 base and the V segment lost 4 bases, leaving 2 bases of the junction unmatched. The CDR3 nucleotides are TGTGCCAGCAGTGCTGGACAGGGGTCCTACGAGCAGTACGTC. This encodes CASSAGQGSYEQYV.

The chain combines TRBV10-2 with TRBJ1-4, with TRBD1 as a possible D gene (5 bases). CDR3 size: 14 residues. Germline CDR1 WSHSY, CDR2 SAAADI. The V end was cut by 2 bases, the J end by 8 bases, with 12 bases between. For the CDR3, the DNA is TGCGCCAGCAGTGAGCGGGGGGGTTGGGAAAAACTGTTTTTT. Translated: CASSERGGWEKLFF.

In its sample, this clone was seen once. The chain recombines TRBV29-1 with TRBJ1-1, with TRBD1 matching 7 bases. The CDR3 loop spans 13 amino acids. J was trimmed by 4 bases and V by 4 bases; bases with no gene match: 6. CDR1 and CDR2 (germline): SQVTM, ANQGSEA. CDR3 loop: CSVGVTGSTEAFF. Here the CDR3 DNA reads TGCAGCGTTGGGGTGACAGGGAGCACTGAAGCTTTCTTT.

CDR3 protein: CASGPSSGNTGELFF. CDR3 nucleotides: TGCGCCAGCGGCCCTTCTAGCGGTAACACCGGGGAGCTGTTTTTT. This sequence joins TRBV5-1 and TRBJ2-2; 7 nucleotides agree with TRBD2. V shed 7 bases, J shed 2 bases, and the junction held 8 bases outside the gene matches. Germline values: CDR1 SGHRS, CDR2 YFSETQ. This CDR3 spans 15 amino acids.

This chain connects TRBV2 to TRBJ1-2; 7 bases fit TRBD1. Looked up from germline, CDR1 is SNHLY and CDR2 is FYNNEI. J was trimmed by 4 bases and V by 4 bases; bases with no gene match: 9. This CDR3 has 15 amino acids. The CDR3 here is CASSVRGQESYGYTF. CDR3 in DNA: TGTGCCAGCAGTGTAAGAGGACAGGAGTCCTATGGCTACACCTTC.

The rearrangement joins TRBV7-2 to TRBJ2-7, with 10 bases that match TRBD2. This CDR3 has 16 amino acids. V shed 1 base, J shed 2 bases, and the junction held 5 bases outside the gene matches. Looked up from germline, CDR1 is SGHTA and CDR2 is FQGNSA. CDR3 protein: CASSLVPSGGTYEQYF. The CDR3 nucleotides are TGTGCCAGCAGCTTAGTACCTAGCGGGGGCACCTACGAGCAGTACTTC.

This chain joins TRBV25-1 and TRBJ1-1, with 8 nucleotides matching TRBD1. CDR1 MGHDK and CDR2 SYGVNS come from the germline V gene. V dropped 4 bases and J dropped 5; count of bases not matched to a gene: 6. The CDR3 is 14 residues long. The CDR3 loop reads CASSGTGGRTEAFF. DNA of the CDR3: TGTGCCAGCAGTGGCACAGGGGGGAGGACTGAAGCTTTCTTT.

The gene calls are TRBV11-3 and TRBJ2-7; D call uncertain. Germline CDR1 is SGHNT and CDR2 is YENEEA. The V gene lost 1 base and the J gene lost 5 bases, with 6 bases spanning the gap. The CDR3 has 12 residues. CDR3 residues: CASSLARDEQYF. The CDR3 nucleotides read TGTGCCAGCAGCTTAGCTCGTGACGAGCAGTACTTC.

This chain connects TRBV30 to TRBJ1-6; possibly TRBD1 for D (6 bases). This CDR3 region has 13 residues. Trimming took 4 bases from V and 10 from J, leaving 14 bases between them. The germline CDR1 and CDR2 sequences are GTSNPN and SVGIG (reference sequence). CDR3 DNA: TGTGCCTGGAATGGACAGTTTGGATCACCCCTCCACTTT. This encodes CAWNGQFGSPLHF.

V and J are TRBV28 and TRBJ1-2; 11 bases are shared with TRBD1. Unmatched junction bases numbered 10, after V lost 6 bases and J lost 7 bases. Germline V lookup: CDR1 MDHEN, CDR2 SYDVKM. The CDR3 loop spans 15 amino acids. The CDR3 spells CASSVGQGALGGYTF. The CDR3 DNA is TGTGCCAGCAGCGTCGGACAGGGGGCCCTCGGTGGCTACACCTTC.

For the CDR3, the DNA is TGTGCCAGCAGCTCGAATAGCGGGAGAGTCTACGAGCAGTACTTC. Translation gives CASSSNSGRVYEQYF. The V gene is TRBV11-1, the J gene TRBJ2-7; 9 bases line up with TRBD2. The CDR3 extends over 15 amino acids. V shed 4 bases and J 3 bases; nucleotides not matched to a gene: 7. Looked up from germline, CDR1 is SGHAT and CDR2 is FQDESV (reference sequence).